The rows below give T cell receptor beta chains drawn from one sample of a study of neurological immune-mediated disorders. TCRdb re-called the 5' RACE reads with MiXCR, one entry per CDR3 protein. The sample includes tens of thousands of distinct CDR3 sequences, less than 25% of them seen just once. What was sequenced was PBMCs. The receptors were gathered from a man between 60 and 75 years old with HTLV-1-associated myelopathy (HAM/TSP). CDR3s include the opening cysteine and the closing phenylalanine or tryptophan. Fields, in order: J gene, clone size, V gene, CDR3 length, D gene, CDR3 DNA, CDR3 protein. The D gene is left open where the match is weak. Size is stated for part of the rows, as once, few or many counts, or as a class when the clone is expanded.

>TRBJ2-3|NA|TRBV7-3|16|TRBD2
TGTGCCAGCAGCTTAGGACTAGCGGGGGGCACAGATACGCAGTATTTT
CASSLGLAGGTDTQYF
>TRBJ1-5|many|TRBV20-1|14|TRBD1
TGCAGTGCTCACGCGAGGGGGCTGGCTCAGCCCCAGCATTTT
CSAHARGLAQPQHF
>TRBJ2-5|few|TRBV5-1|14|NA
TGCGCCAGCAGCTTGGGGTCAGGTCAAGAGACCCAGTACTTC
CASSLGSGQETQYF
>TRBJ1-1|NA|TRBV5-1|16|NA
TGCGCCAGCAGCTTGGCAAGCGGCAGGCGGAACACTGAAGCTTTCTTT
CASSLASGRRNTEAFF
>TRBJ2-1|many|TRBV6-5|13|TRBD1
TGTGCCAGCAGTATTGGACAGGGACGTGAGCAGTTCTTC
CASSIGQGREQFF
>TRBJ2-5|many|TRBV5-1|15|NA
TGCGCCAGCAGCCTAATGGATGGTTCGATTGAGACCCAGTACTTC
CASSLMDGSIETQYF
>TRBJ2-2|NA|TRBV5-4|15|TRBD1
TGTGCCAGCAGCTTGACAGGGGGCGCGACCGGGGAGCTGTTTTTT
CASSLTGGATGELFF
>TRBJ2-5|large|TRBV20-1|14|TRBD2
TGCAGTGCTCGACTAGCGGGAGTCAGAGAGACCCAGTACTTC
CSARLAGVRETQYF
>TRBJ2-2|many|TRBV29-1|14|TRBD1
TGCAGCGCCACAGGGGGCATGAACACCGGGGAGCTGTTTTTT
CSATGGMNTGELFF
>TRBJ2-7|many|TRBV29-1|13|NA
TGCAGCGCCGGGGAAAGGGGGGGATACGAGCAGTACTTC
CSAGERGGYEQYF
>TRBJ1-5|NA|TRBV6-6|14|NA
TGTGCCAGCAGTTACCGCCAGGATCCTCAGCCCCAGCATTTT
CASSYRQDPQPQHF
>TRBJ1-6|many|TRBV7-9|15|TRBD1
TGTGCCAGCAGCTCCGCCGGGACAGGGAGTTCACCCCTCCACTTT
CASSSAGTGSSPLHF
>TRBJ2-1|many|TRBV18|13|NA
TGTGCCAGCTCACCACGAAGAACAAATGAGCAGTTCTTC
CASSPRRTNEQFF
>TRBJ2-1|many|TRBV20-1|14|TRBD2
TGCAGTGCGAGTACTAGCGGGAACTACAATGAGCAGTTCTTC
CSASTSGNYNEQFF
>TRBJ1-2|many|TRBV25-1|14|NA
TGTGCCAGCAGTGGGGCAGCTTATCTCTATGGCTACACCTTC
CASSGAAYLYGYTF
>TRBJ2-1|many|TRBV27|12|NA
TGTGCCAGCGGACTACGTTTGAATGAGCAGTTCTTC
CASGLRLNEQFF
>TRBJ1-6|many|TRBV12-3/TRBV12-4|12|NA
TGTGCCAGCACCCACGGGAGTTCACCCCTCCACTTT
CASTHGSSPLHF
>TRBJ1-3|many|TRBV28|15|NA
TGTGCCAGCAGTTCAAATCAGGGGACTGGAAACACCATATATTTT
CASSSNQGTGNTIYF
>TRBJ2-5|many|TRBV29-1|13|TRBD2
TGCAGCGTTGAAAGTTGGGGGGGGGAGACCCAGTACTTC
CSVESWGGETQYF
>TRBJ1-4|many|TRBV6-1|19|TRBD1
TGTGCCAGCAGTGAATATAACAGGGGCGTGAAGGCAACTAATGAAAAACTGTTTTTT
CASSEYNRGVKATNEKLFF
>TRBJ2-2|NA|TRBV6-2/TRBV6-3|14|NA
TGTGCCAGCTACCGTCCGGGGAACACCGGGGAGCTGTTTTTT
CASYRPGNTGELFF
>TRBJ2-5|many|TRBV9|15|NA
TGTGCCAGCAGTCCCGGTACCATCCGGGTGGAGACCCAGTACTTC
CASSPGTIRVETQYF
>TRBJ2-2|many|TRBV20-1|17|NA
TGCAGTGCTAGAGTCCCGGGGGGCACCCCGAACACCGGGGAGCTGTTTTTT
CSARVPGGTPNTGELFF
>TRBJ1-1|many|TRBV30|14|NA
TGTGCCTGGAGAAGCCAGCGAGCGAACACTGAAGCTTTCTTT
CAWRSQRANTEAFF
>TRBJ2-7|many|TRBV20-1|13|TRBD2
TGCAGTGTTGAACTAGCGGGAAAATACGAGCAGTACTTC
CSVELAGKYEQYF
>TRBJ2-7|many|TRBV5-1|16|NA
TGCGCCAGCAGCGCCGGAACAGGCCTGTTCTCCTACGAGCAGTACTTC
CASSAGTGLFSYEQYF
>TRBJ2-6|NA|TRBV19|18|NA
TGTGCCAGTAACCTAAGCCCGGGACAATACTCTGGGGCCAACGTCCTGACTTTC
CASNLSPGQYSGANVLTF
>TRBJ1-2|many|TRBV29-1|11|NA
TGCAGCGTCGAAGATCCGGGCCAGAGAACCTTC
CSVEDPGQRTF
>TRBJ1-2|many|TRBV5-1|14|NA
TGCGCCAGCACCGTAGGGGAGGGGACCTATGGCTACACCTTC
CASTVGEGTYGYTF
>TRBJ2-7|NA|TRBV20-1|15|TRBD1
TGCAGTGCTAGAGAAGGGACAGGTAGTTCTTCCGAGCAGTACTTC
CSAREGTGSSSEQYF
>TRBJ2-1|NA|TRBV10-3|13|TRBD2
TGTGCCATCCTAGCGGAGTCCTACAATGAGCAGTTCTTC
CAILAESYNEQFF
>TRBJ2-7|many|TRBV5-5|14|NA
TGTGCCAGCAGCTTAGGTTCGGGAGCCTACGAGCAGTACTTC
CASSLGSGAYEQYF
>TRBJ2-2|many|TRBV5-1|15|TRBD1
TGCGCCAGCAGCGCGGGGACAGGAGGAACCGGGGAGCTGTTTTTT
CASSAGTGGTGELFF
>TRBJ2-6|NA|TRBV19|18|NA
TGTGCCAGCACCACCCTGGGGGCAGGGGTGCCTGGGGCCAACGTCCTGACTTTC
CASTTLGAGVPGANVLTF
>TRBJ1-3|once|TRBV7-9|15|TRBD1
TGTGCCAGCAGCCGCTCGACAGGGCTGGTAAACACCATATATTTT
CASSRSTGLVNTIYF
>TRBJ1-3|NA|TRBV5-6|14|NA
TGTGCCAGCAGCGCGGGATTTCTCCGAAACACCATATATTTT
CASSAGFLRNTIYF
>TRBJ2-1|many|TRBV20-1|11|NA
TGCAGTGCTAGCAGGGACCATGAGCAGTTCTTC
CSASRDHEQFF
>TRBJ2-1|many|TRBV20-1|12|NA
TGCAGTGCTAGTCGTGGGGACAATGAGCAGTTCTTC
CSASRGDNEQFF
>TRBJ2-2|many|TRBV20-1|11|NA
TGCAGTGCTAGGTCGGGAGTGGAGCTGTTTTTT
CSARSGVELFF
>TRBJ1-1|NA|TRBV20-1|15|TRBD1
TGCAGTGTTGATAGGACAGGAGTTATGAACACTGAAGCTTTCTTT
CSVDRTGVMNTEAFF
>TRBJ1-5|many|TRBV5-1|13|NA
TGCGCCAGCAGAATGGCAGATAATCAGCCCCAGCATTTT
CASRMADNQPQHF
>TRBJ2-1|many|TRBV4-1|12|TRBD2
TGCGCCAGCAGCCAAGAGCGGGAGGGCCAGTTCTTC
CASSQEREGQFF
>TRBJ2-7|many|TRBV7-2|14|NA
TGTGCCAGCAGCCGGGACATTTCGAACTACGAGCAGTACTTC
CASSRDISNYEQYF
>TRBJ2-3|many|TRBV4-1|15|TRBD2
TGCGCCAGCAGCCAAGGACTAGCGGGAGCAGATACGCAGTATTTT
CASSQGLAGADTQYF
>TRBJ2-7|medium-sized|TRBV7-2|15|NA
TGTGCCAGCAGCTTACAGTTAGCGCCGACCTACGAGCAGTACTTC
CASSLQLAPTYEQYF
>TRBJ2-5|many|TRBV6-2/TRBV6-3|13|TRBD2
TGTGCCAGCACCAGACCGGGGGGAGAGACCCAGTACTTC
CASTRPGGETQYF
>TRBJ1-4|many|TRBV4-2|15|TRBD1
TGTGCCAGCAGCCAGAGGACAGGGGGCGATGAAAAACTGTTTTTT
CASSQRTGGDEKLFF
>TRBJ2-7|many|TRBV6-5|15|NA
TGTGCCAGCCAATTGGGTGGGACGGGAACCTACGAGCAGTACTTC
CASQLGGTGTYEQYF
>TRBJ1-1|NA|TRBV5-1|13|NA
TGCGCCAGCAGCTTGGAAGGGCCCACTGAAGCTTTCTTT
CASSLEGPTEAFF
>TRBJ1-5|many|TRBV2|15|NA
TGTGCCAGCCGGTCCCCGGGCCCTAGCAATCAGCCCCAGCATTTT
CASRSPGPSNQPQHF
>TRBJ2-2|many|TRBV5-1|17|TRBD1
TGCGCCAGCAGCTTCGGGACAGTTGCCTTAGGGACCGGGGAGCTGTTTTTT
CASSFGTVALGTGELFF